The 20 T cell receptor beta chains in this list originate from one sample, sequenced in a study of T cell responses to AZD1222 COVID-19 vaccine. The data were produced by immunoSEQ multiplex PCR, yet TCRdb's version contains in-frame clones alone and is incomplete. The sample shows tens of thousands of clones, approximately 91% of them seen only once. Sequenced material: peripheral blood, taken on day 0 of AZD1222 vaccination. Every receptor here comes from an adult in good health.

This chain links TRBV5-1 with TRBJ2-2; TRBD2 agrees at 10 bases. With 0 bases clipped from V and 6 bases from J, the junction kept 5 bases outside the gene matches. Germline loops: CDR1 SGHRS, CDR2 YFSETQ. The CDR3 spans 16 residues. The CDR3 region is CASSLGPSGGAGELFF. The CDR3 bases are TGCGCCAGCAGCTTGGGACCCAGCGGGGGGGCCGGGGAGCTGTTTTTT.

The chain uses TRBV18 and TRBJ1-2, with D possibly being TRBD1 (6 bases). This CDR3 is built from 18 residues. The germline gives CDR1 KGHSH, CDR2 LQKENI. Trimming removed 3 bases from V and 4 bases from J, with 24 bases in between. The CDR3 nucleotides are TGTGCCAGCTCACCGAACGCCCCAGGAGGGGGTATCGGCTATGGCTACACCTTC. This translates into CASSPNAPGGGIGYGYTF.

The chain employs TRBV2 and TRBJ1-3; TRBD1 matches at 7 bases. CDR1 is SNHLY, CDR2 FYNNEI, per germline. The J segment lost 3 bases and the V segment lost 4 bases, leaving 3 bases of the junction unmatched. This CDR3 has 14 amino acids. For the CDR3, the DNA is TGTGCCAGCAGTGGGACAGGCGGTGGAAACACCATATATTTT. Encoded protein: CASSGTGGGNTIYF.

V is TRBV14 and J is TRBJ2-1, with a weak D call TRBD1 (7 bases). CDR3 length equals 15 residues. The germline V and J ends were trimmed by 1 base and 9 bases, with 16 bases remaining between them. Germline V gene lookup returns CDR1 SGHDN and CDR2 FVKESK. The CDR3 sequence: CASSQVEGALTEQFF. Written as DNA, the CDR3 is TGTGCCAGCAGCCAAGTGGAGGGGGCGCTGACTGAGCAGTTCTTC.

V gene TRBV4-1 combines with J gene TRBJ2-7, with TRBD1 as a possible D gene (6 bases). With 1 base removed from V and 1 base from J, the gap between germline ends came to 11 bases. This CDR3 has 15 residues. Germline-derived CDR1 and CDR2 are MGHRA and YSYEKL. The CDR3 DNA reads as TGCGCCAGCAGCCAAGGTCTAGGGGGTTCCTACGAGCAGTACTTC. It yields the protein CASSQGLGGSYEQYF.

This clone was detected only once. The chain carries TRBV9 and TRBJ1-4, with D possibly being TRBD1 (6 bases). Trimming took 0 bases from V and 3 from J, leaving 9 bases between them. Germline CDR1 is SGDLS and CDR2 is YYNGEE. The CDR3 is 15 residues long. The CDR3 reads CASSVVGGSNEKLFF. CDR3 nucleotides: TGTGCCAGCAGCGTAGTAGGGGGGTCTAATGAAAAACTGTTTTTT.

The chain links TRBV28 to TRBJ2-3; unclear D gene. The CDR3 spans 14 residues. Per the germline V gene, CDR1 is MDHEN and CDR2 is SYDVKM. Trimming shortened V by 9 bases and J by 2 bases, and 15 bases separated the two germline ends. In nucleotides, the CDR3 is TGTGCCAGTCAGTTATCCGTTAACACAGATACGCAGTATTTT. It yields the protein CASQLSVNTDTQYF.

This clone was counted once. This chain links TRBV7-2 with TRBJ1-2, with 9 nucleotides matching TRBD1. V gave up 3 bases and J gave up 5 bases; unmatched junction bases: 7. This CDR3 has 15 residues. Germline values: CDR1 SGHTA, CDR2 FQGNSA. The CDR3 nucleotides are TGTGCCAGCAGCTTGGACGCGGGACAGGGATATGGCTACACCTTC. Amino acid sequence: CASSLDAGQGYGYTF.

This chain uses TRBV7-2 with TRBJ2-5; 8 bases map to TRBD2. V was clipped by 1 base and J by 4 bases; unmatched bases: 8. The CDR3 runs 16 residues. Per the germline V gene, CDR1 is SGHTA and CDR2 is FQGNSA. The CDR3, as DNA: TGTGCCAGCAGCTTAGGGGCGGGGGGTCTCCCAGAGACCCAGTACTTC. Translation: CASSLGAGGLPETQYF.

The chain recombines TRBV28 with TRBJ2-2; D possibly uses TRBD1 or TRBD2 (5 bases each). Trimming removed 8 bases from V and 6 bases from J, with 13 bases in between. Germline CDR1 and CDR2: MDHEN and SYDVKM. The CDR3 loop spans 13 amino acids. This CDR3 reads CASRVRGAGELFF. The CDR3 region has the DNA TGTGCCAGCCGGGTCCGGGGCGCCGGGGAGCTGTTTTTT.

The gene calls are TRBV9 and TRBJ1-2, with 10 bases aligning to TRBD1. The CDR3 contains 15 residues. V was clipped by 5 bases and J by 8 bases; unmatched bases: 12. Germline CDR1 reads SGDLS; CDR2 reads YYNGEE. The CDR3 DNA reads as TGTGCCAGCAGATCCCCGGGACAGGGGACATTAGGCTACACCTTC. This sequence encodes CASRSPGQGTLGYTF. The full variable domain, in which reference TRBV9 and TRBJ1-2 provide the parts outside the CDR3, is DSGVTQTPKHLITATGQRVTLRCSPRSGDLSVYWYQQSLDQGLQFLIQYYNGEERAKGNILERFSAQQFPDLHSELNLSSLELGDSALYFCASRSPGQGTLGYTFGSGTRLTVV.

The rearrangement joins TRBV24-1 to TRBJ1-5; 8 bases line up with TRBD1. CDR3 length equals 15 residues. V shed 3 bases, J shed 8 bases, and the junction held 8 bases outside the gene matches. Germline lookup yields CDR1 KGHDR and CDR2 SFDVKD. CDR3 DNA: TGTGCCACCAGTGATAGGACAGGGAAGGGGGAGCCCCAGCATTTT. It specifies CATSDRTGKGEPQHF.

The CDR3 region has the DNA TGCGCCAGCAGCCCGGGGGGTCGGACGAACACCGGGGAGCTGTTTTTT. Its translation is CASSPGGRTNTGELFF. This chain joins TRBV5-1 and TRBJ2-2, with TRBD2 identical over 7 bases. V lost 4 bases, J lost 0 bases, and 6 bases stayed unmatched. Germline V lookup: CDR1 SGHRS, CDR2 YFSETQ. There are 16 residues in the CDR3.

The chain employs TRBV11-3 and TRBJ2-1; D ambiguous. Trimming left V 1 base short and J 12 bases short, with 10 bases between. The CDR3 is 12 residues long. Germline CDR1 and CDR2: SGHNT and YENEEA. As DNA, the CDR3 is TGTGCCAGCAGCTTAGGGGCCGGGCCGCAGTTCTTC. Translating gives CASSLGAGPQFF.

The genes are TRBV9 and TRBJ1-2, with D uncertain. Trimming left V 0 bases short and J 2 bases short, with 11 bases between. Germline V lookup: CDR1 SGDLS, CDR2 YYNGEE. The CDR3 loop spans 15 amino acids. This CDR3 reads CASSVGPGGNYGYTF. In nucleotides, the CDR3 is TGTGCCAGCAGCGTAGGGCCGGGAGGAAACTATGGCTACACCTTC. Supplemented by reference TRBV9 and TRBJ1-2, the full variable domain reads DSGVTQTPKHLITATGQRVTLRCSPRSGDLSVYWYQQSLDQGLQFLIQYYNGEERAKGNILERFSAQQFPDLHSELNLSSLELGDSALYFCASSVGPGGNYGYTFGSGTRLTVV.

The chain has TRBV24-1 and TRBJ1-5, with 10 bases matching TRBD1. V lost 6 bases and J lost 3; bases outside the gene matches: 4. This CDR3 has 15 amino acids. Germline lookup yields CDR1 KGHDR and CDR2 SFDVKD. The CDR3 nucleotides read TGTGCCACCAGTTACGGACAGGGGGACAATCAGCCCCAGCATTTT. Translating gives CATSYGQGDNQPQHF.

This clone was found a few times. V and J are TRBV3-1 (or the pseudogene TRBV3-2) and TRBJ1-2; D might be TRBD1 (5 bases). The V and J ends lost 3 bases and 2 bases respectively, with 7 bases between them. This CDR3 spans 13 amino acids. Germline V gene lookup returns CDR1 LGHDT and CDR2 YNNKEL (reference sequence). The CDR3 protein is CASSQGGNYGYTF. Written as DNA, the CDR3 is TGTGCCAGCAGCCAGGGGGGAAACTATGGCTACACCTTC.

The V call is TRBV28, the J call TRBJ2-4; unclear D gene. The CDR3 runs 17 residues. CDR1 is MDHEN and CDR2 is SYDVKM in the germline V gene. V lost 1 base to trimming and J lost 1 base, with 14 bases between them. The CDR3 DNA is TGTGCCAGCAGTTTATCTGGGAAAGTCGGGGCCAAAAACATTCAGTACTTC. Its protein product is CASSLSGKVGAKNIQYF.

V gene TRBV19 combines with J gene TRBJ1-6; D is unclear. The CDR3 runs to 13 residues. V lost 5 bases, J lost 10 bases, and 12 bases lay in between. Germline CDR1 and CDR2: LNHDA and SQIVND (reference sequence). Written as DNA, the CDR3 is TGTGCCAGTAGTCCAGTTGACTACTCACCCCTCCACTTT. This gives the protein CASSPVDYSPLHF.

This chain uses TRBV28 with TRBJ1-5; D possibly corresponds to TRBD1 (5 bases). V lost 6 bases to trimming and J lost 3 bases, with 15 bases between them. The germline CDR1 and CDR2 sequences are MDHEN and SYDVKM. CDR3 length equals 15 residues. Here the CDR3 reads CASSLFGQLNQPQHF. CDR3 coding DNA: TGTGCCAGCAGCCTTTTTGGACAACTCAATCAGCCCCAGCATTTT. The variable domain in full, completed from reference TRBV28 and TRBJ1-5, reads DVKVTQSSRYLVKRTGEKVFLECVQDMDHENMFWYRQDPGLGLRLIYFSYDVKMKEKGDIPEGYSVSREKKERFSLILESASTNQTSMYLCASSLFGQLNQPQHFGDGTRLSIL.